This T cell receptor beta chain was documented in a study of neurological immune-mediated disorders (dated by TCRdb to between 2018 and 2020). General notes on the study: Among the approximately 35 multiple sclerosis patients, relapsing-remitting MS accounted for about 31 and secondary progressive MS accounted for 3. Longitudinal samples, technical triplicates and paired sorted CD4+ and CD8+ T-cell subsets, alongside PBMC samples, were included among the roughly 96 TCR-beta libraries. Using UMI-based sequencing, the study compared peripheral blood TCR-beta repertoires from patients with HTLV-I-associated myelopathy (HAM/TSP), patients with multiple sclerosis, and healthy controls. The cohort included roughly 71 subjects: about 15 with HAM/TSP, about 34 with multiple sclerosis, and around 20 healthy controls. Results and caveats for the whole study, not just this receptor: No association of the MS cluster with clinical or MRI features was observed, and the need for larger cohorts was stated by the authors. No identical CDR3 amino acid sequences were found to be shared among expanded clones across subjects, suggesting that TCR-beta repertoires were private in all groups. In phylogenetic analysis, the repertoires of 18 of 34 MS patients grouped into a cluster of related CDR3 sequences, which suggests a possible signature at the repertoire level. TCR clonal expansion was highest in HAM/TSP patients and lowest in MS patients, with MS patients falling below even healthy controls.

Libraries from unsorted PBMCs were made from 2 million PBMCs kept in RNAlater at -80 degrees C until RNA extraction. Multiple sclerosis patients were enrolled in a US clinical protocol under which disease progression was evaluated by magnetic resonance imaging. Peripheral blood was subjected to Ficoll-Hypaque density gradient centrifugation to isolate PBMCs, which were then cryopreserved in liquid nitrogen. This clonotype was counted many times. The antigen it recognizes is unknown. Base quality data are lacking; no much larger clone is found one base away. cDNA was synthesized by template-switch 5'RACE using a primer with a 10-nucleotide random unique molecular identifier that tagged each TCR transcript. Over 200 million TCR-beta sequences, covering 15-18 subjects, were produced in each sequencing run. The RNeasy kit was used for extraction of total RNA. The KAPA Real-time Library Amplification kit was used to amplify TCR-beta VDJ regions with primers for the TCR constant region and the 5'RACE anchor. A first PCR added sample indexes and Illumina adaptors, after which a second PCR increased the library yield. After Ampure bead purification, the TCR product of roughly 650 bp was size-selected on a 2% E-gel SizeSelection system. Before pooling, library quality was checked on a Bioanalyzer, concentration was measured with Qubit, and libraries were quantified with the Kapa Library Quantification kit. Libraries were sequenced paired-end 2 x 150 bp on an Illumina HiSeq 2500. To increase sequence diversity, roughly 24-30% phiX was spiked into each library pool. In the original analysis: The quality-filtered reads were processed with the UMI-based MiGEC pipeline, whose error correction step removed more than 75% of the raw TCR sequences. VDJ genes were aligned to IMGT germline references, and clonotypes were defined by unique CDR3 amino acid sequence plus V-J genes. Clonal expansion, Shannon diversity and CDR3 relatedness (CalcPairwiseDistances, ClusterSamples) were evaluated with VDJtools, and phylogenetic trees were built with CLCbio workbench. A clone was classed as expanded if it had 8 or more unique UMIs, a cutoff based on coefficient-of-variation modelling across technical triplicates. TCRdb itself trimmed the public reads at Q25 with fastp, ran MiXCR and retained productive beta chains. Each CDR3 protein appears once, grouped with its most common genes and DNA. The V and J calls here are based on TCRdb, not the publication. In this sample the table shows roughly 70,000 distinct CDR3 sequences, about 4% of which occur a single time. The ten most abundant clones make up about 1.5% of the sample.

Taken from cysteine to phenylalanine, the CDR3 has 14 residues. Kept here is only the CDR3 DNA, which spans 42 bases and is read in frame from base 1. From the germline V gene (reference sequence), CDR1 is DFQATT and CDR2 is SNEGSKA. V is pared back by 0 bases and J by 4 bases, with 10 bases lying between the germline termini. This receptor was identified in a man younger than 40 with multiple sclerosis. The chain couples TRBV20-1 to TRBJ1-3; the D gene remains uncertain. Sequencing was carried out using PBMCs. The sequenced DNA is TGCAGTGCTAGAGAGGACCTTGCGGGAAACACCATATATTTT. Its protein is CSAREDLAGNTIYF.